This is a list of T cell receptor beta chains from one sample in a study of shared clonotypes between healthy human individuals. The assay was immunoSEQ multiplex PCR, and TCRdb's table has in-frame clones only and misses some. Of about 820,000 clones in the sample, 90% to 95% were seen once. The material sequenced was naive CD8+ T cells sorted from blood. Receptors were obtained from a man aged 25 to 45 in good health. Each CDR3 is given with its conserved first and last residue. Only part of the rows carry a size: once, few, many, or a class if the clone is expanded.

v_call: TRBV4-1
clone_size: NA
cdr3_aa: CASSRGPGAGSYEQYF

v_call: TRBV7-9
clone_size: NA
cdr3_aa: CASSLPGGGGDEQYF

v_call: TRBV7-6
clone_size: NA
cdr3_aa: CASRSGGAGTQYF

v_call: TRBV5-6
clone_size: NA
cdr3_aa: CASSLGQGNEQYF

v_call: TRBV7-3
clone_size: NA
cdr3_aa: CASSQAGGGDTQYF

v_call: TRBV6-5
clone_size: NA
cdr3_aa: CASSYGQVPYEQYF

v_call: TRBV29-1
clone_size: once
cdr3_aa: CSVAGSIISNEQYF

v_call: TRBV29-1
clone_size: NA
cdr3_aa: CSVVGGSGRGDEQYF

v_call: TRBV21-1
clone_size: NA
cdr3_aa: CASSKPGTGSAGELFF

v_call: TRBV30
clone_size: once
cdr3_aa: CAWSGRDLEQYF

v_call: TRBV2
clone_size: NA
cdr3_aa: CAIISGRRETQYF

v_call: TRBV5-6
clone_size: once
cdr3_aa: CASSQDGNSYEQYF

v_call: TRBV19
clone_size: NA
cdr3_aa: CASSIGGTGIYGYTF

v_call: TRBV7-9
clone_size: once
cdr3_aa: CASSSLLGPRAQYF

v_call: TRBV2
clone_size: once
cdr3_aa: CASSEESYQPQHF

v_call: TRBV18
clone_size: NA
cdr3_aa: CASSLTGTVNTEAFF

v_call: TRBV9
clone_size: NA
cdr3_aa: CASSERTGGSFNEQFF

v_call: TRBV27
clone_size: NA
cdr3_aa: CASSPHLRENTGELFF

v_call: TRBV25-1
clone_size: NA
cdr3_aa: CASRRQGSGETQYF

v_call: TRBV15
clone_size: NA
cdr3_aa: CATSRVPPGQGVTDTQYF

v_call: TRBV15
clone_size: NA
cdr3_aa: CATSRDRVAEAFF

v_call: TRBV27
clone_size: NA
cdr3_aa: CASSLARTSFEQYF

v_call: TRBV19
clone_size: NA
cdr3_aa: CASNTGQGDEQFF

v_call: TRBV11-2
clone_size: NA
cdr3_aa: CASERWNIQYF

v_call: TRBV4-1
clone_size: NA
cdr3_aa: CASSQPQGNGEKLFF

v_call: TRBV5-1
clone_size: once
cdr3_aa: CASSFILAFEETQYF

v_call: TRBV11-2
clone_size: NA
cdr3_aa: CASSLLSGRSPRDTQYF

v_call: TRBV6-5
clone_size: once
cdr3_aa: CASSPGHEQYF

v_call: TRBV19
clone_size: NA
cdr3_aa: CASSIAGTAYEQYF

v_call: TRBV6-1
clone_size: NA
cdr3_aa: CASSVRTGNPYEQYF

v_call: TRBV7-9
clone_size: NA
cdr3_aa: CASSLGQGQETQYF

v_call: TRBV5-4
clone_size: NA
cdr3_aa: CASSTDRVWSYEQYF

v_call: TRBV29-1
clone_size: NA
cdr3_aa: CSVVADRPEAFF

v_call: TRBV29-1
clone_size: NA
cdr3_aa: CSVDAAGGTYEQYF

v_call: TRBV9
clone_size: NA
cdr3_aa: CASSKEGQSGEQFF

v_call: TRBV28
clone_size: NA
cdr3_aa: CASKTGLSYEQYF

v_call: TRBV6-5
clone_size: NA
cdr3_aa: CASSYSFGEKLFF

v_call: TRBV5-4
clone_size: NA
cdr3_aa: CASSYGTSGSNEQFF

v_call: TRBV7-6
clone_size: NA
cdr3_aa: CASSLFLAGVSDEAGELFF

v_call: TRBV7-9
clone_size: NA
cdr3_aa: CASSLEGILNEKLFF

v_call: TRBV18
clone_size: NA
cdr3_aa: CASSPGTDTQYF

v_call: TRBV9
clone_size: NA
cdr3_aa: CASSATGQGWMNTEAFF

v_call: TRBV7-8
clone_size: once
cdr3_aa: CASSPRQGSSGNTIYF

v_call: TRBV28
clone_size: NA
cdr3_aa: CASVPLGLQDADTQYF

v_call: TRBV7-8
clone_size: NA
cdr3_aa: CASSLVGGTDTQYF

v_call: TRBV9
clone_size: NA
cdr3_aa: CASSVGGLAGDNEQFF

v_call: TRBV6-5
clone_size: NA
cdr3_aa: CASSSLAEVTDTQYF

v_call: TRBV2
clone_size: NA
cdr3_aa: CASSERRSTDTQYF

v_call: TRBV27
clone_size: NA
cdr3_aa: CASSLLDRGDTGELFF

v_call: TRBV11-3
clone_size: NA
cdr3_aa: CASSFGAWVSGHEQYF

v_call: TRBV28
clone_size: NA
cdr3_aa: CASRTSSSYEQYF

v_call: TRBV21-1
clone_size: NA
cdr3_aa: CASSKLNGLALPLRVAKNIQYF

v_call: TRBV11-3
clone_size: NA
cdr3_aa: CASSLGPEQREAFHNEQFF

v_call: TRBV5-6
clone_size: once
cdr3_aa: CASSAGYGGYEQYF

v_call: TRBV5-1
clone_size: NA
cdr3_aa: CASSLVVRTRSTNTGELFF

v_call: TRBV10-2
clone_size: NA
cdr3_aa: CASSELAGVGTDTQYF

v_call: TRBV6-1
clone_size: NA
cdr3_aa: CASPDRDYGYTF